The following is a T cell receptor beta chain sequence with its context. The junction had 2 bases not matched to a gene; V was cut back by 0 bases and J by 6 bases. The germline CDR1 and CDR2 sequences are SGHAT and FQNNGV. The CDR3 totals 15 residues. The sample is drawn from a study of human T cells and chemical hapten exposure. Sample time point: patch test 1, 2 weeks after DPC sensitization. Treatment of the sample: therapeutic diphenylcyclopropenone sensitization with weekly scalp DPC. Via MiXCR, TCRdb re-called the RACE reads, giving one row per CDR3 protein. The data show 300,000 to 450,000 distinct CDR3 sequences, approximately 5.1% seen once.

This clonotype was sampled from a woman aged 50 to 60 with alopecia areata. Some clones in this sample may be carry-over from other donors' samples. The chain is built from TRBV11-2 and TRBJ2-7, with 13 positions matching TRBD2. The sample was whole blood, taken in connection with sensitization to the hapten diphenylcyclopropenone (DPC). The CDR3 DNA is TGTGCCAGCAGCTTAGAGGGGACTAGCGGGGTCGAGCAGTACTTC. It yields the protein CASSLEGTSGVEQYF.